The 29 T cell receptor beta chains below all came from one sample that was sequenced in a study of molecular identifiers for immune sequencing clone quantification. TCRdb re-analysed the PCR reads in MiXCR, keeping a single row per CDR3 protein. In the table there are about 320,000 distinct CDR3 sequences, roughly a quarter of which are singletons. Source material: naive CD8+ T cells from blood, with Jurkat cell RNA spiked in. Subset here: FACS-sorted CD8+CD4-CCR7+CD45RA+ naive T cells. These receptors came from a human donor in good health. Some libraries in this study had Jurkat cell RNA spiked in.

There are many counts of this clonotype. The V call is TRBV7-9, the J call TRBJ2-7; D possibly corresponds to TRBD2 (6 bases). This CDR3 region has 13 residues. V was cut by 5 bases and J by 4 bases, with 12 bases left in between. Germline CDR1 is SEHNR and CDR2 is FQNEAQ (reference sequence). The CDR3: CASSRTGSYEQYF. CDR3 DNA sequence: TGTGCCAGCAGCCGCACCGGGAGTTACGAGCAGTACTTC.

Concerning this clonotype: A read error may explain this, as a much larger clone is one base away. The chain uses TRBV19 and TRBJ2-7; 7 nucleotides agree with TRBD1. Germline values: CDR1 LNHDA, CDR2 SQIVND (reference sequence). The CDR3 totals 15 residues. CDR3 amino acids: CASSFAGTEAYVQYF. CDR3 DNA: TGTGCCAGTAGTTTTGCCGGGACAGAAGCCTACGTGCAGTACTTC.

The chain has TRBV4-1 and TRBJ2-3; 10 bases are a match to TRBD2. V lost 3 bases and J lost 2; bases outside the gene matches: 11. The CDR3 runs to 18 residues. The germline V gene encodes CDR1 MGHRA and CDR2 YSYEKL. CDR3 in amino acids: CASSHQVSGGLHTDTQYF. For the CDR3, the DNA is TGCGCCAGCAGCCACCAAGTTAGCGGGGGGCTACACACAGATACGCAGTATTTT.

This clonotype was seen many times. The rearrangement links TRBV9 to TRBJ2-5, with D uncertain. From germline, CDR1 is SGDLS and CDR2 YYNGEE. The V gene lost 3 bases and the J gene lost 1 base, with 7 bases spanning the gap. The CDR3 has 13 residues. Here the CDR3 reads CASSADGQETQYF. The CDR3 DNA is TGTGCCAGCAGCGCCGACGGCCAAGAGACCCAGTACTTC.

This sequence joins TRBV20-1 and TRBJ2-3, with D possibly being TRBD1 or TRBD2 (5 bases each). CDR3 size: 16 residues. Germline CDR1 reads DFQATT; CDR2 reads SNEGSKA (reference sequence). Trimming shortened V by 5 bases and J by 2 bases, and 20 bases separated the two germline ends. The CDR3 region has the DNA TGCAGTGCTGGACCTACAAGTCAGGGACCCACAGATACGCAGTATTTT. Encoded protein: CSAGPTSQGPTDTQYF.

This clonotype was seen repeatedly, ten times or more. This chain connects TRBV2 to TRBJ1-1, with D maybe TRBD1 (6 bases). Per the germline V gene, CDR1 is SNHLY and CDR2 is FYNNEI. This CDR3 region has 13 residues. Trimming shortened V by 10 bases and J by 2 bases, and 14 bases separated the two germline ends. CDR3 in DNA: TGTGCCAATCCCGAACAGGGAAACACTGAAGCTTTCTTT. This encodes CANPEQGNTEAFF.

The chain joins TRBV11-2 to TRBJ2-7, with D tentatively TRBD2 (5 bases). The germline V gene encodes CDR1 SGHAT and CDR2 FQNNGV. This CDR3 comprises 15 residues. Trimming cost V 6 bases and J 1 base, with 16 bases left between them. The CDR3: CASSSVGMSSYEQYF. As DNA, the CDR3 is TGTGCCAGCAGTAGCGTGGGGATGTCATCCTACGAGCAGTACTTC. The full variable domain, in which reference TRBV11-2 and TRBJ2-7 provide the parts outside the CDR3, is EAGVAQSPRYKIIEKRQSVAFWCNPISGHATLYWYQQILGQGPKLLIQFQNNGVVDDSQLPKDRFSAERLKGVDSTLKIQPAKLEDSAVYLCASSSVGMSSYEQYFGPGTRLTVT.

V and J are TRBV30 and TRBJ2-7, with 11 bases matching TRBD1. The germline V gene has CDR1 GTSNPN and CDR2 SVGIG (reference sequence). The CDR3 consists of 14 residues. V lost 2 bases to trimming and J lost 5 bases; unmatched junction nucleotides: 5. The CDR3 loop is CAWSTGQGANEQYF. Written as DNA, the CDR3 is TGTGCCTGGAGTACCGGACAGGGGGCCAACGAGCAGTACTTC.

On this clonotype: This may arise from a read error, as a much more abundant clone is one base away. The CDR3 sequence is CASSLDQERGGTEAFF. The CDR3 bases are TGTGCCAGCAGCTTAGATCAGGAGAGAGGAGGCACTGAAGCTTTCTTT. The rearrangement links TRBV7-9 to TRBJ1-1; no firm D call. The CDR3 covers 16 residues. V lost 1 base and J 4 bases, leaving 16 bases between the germline ends. CDR1 is SEHNR and CDR2 is FQNEAQ in the germline V gene (reference sequence).

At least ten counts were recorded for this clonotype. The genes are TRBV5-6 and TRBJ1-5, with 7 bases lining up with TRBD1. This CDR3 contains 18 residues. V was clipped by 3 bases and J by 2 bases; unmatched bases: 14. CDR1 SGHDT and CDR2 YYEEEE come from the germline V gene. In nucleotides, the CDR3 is TGTGCCAGCAGCTCGGAATCTGAGACAGGGATCGGCAATCAGCCCCAGCATTTT. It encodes CASSSESETGIGNQPQHF.

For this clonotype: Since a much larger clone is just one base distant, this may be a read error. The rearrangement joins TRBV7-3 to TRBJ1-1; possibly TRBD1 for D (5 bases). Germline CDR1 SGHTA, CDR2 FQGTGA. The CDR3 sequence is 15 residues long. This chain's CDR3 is CAGSLTGGENTEAFF. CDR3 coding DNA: TGTGCCGGCAGCTTAACGGGGGGAGAGAACACTGAAGCTTTCTTT.

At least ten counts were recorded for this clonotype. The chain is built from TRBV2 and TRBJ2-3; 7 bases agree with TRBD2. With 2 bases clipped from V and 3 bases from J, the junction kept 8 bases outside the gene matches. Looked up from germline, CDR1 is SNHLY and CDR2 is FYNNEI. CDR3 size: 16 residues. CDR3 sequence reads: CASSEFPSGRTDTQYF. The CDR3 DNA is TGTGCCAGCAGTGAATTTCCTAGCGGCCGAACAGATACGCAGTATTTT.

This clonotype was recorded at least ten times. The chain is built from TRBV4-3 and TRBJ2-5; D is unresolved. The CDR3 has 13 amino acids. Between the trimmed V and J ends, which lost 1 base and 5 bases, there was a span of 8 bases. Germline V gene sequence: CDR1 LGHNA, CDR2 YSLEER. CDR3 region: CASSQGPHETQYF. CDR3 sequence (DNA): TGCGCCAGCAGCCAAGGGCCACACGAGACCCAGTACTTC.

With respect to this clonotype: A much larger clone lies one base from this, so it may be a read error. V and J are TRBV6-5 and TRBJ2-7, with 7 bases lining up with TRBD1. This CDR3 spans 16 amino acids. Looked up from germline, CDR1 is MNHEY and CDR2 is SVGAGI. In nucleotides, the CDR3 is TGTCCCAGCAGTTCAAACGTCAGGGGGTACTCCTACGAGCAGTACTTC. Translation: CPSSSNVRGYSYEQYF.

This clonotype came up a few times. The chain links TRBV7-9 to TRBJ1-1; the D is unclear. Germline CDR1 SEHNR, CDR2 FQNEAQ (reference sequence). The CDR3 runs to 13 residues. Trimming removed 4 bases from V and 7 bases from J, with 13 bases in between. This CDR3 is CASSSEWEVEAFF. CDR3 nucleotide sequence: TGTGCCAGCAGCTCCGAGTGGGAGGTTGAAGCTTTCTTT.

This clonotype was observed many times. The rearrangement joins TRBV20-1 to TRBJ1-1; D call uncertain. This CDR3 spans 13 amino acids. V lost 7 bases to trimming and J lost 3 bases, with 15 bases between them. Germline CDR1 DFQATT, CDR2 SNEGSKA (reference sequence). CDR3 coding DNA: TGCAGTGTAATGGCAGGTACTCACACTGAAGCTTTCTTT. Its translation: CSVMAGTHTEAFF.

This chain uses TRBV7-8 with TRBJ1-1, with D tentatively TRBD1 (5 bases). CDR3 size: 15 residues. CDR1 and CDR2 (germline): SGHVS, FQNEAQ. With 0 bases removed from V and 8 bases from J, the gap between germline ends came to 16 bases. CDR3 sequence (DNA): TGTGCCAGCAGCTTAGCGCAGAGGGGCCCCCCGGAAGCTTTCTTT. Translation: CASSLAQRGPPEAFF.

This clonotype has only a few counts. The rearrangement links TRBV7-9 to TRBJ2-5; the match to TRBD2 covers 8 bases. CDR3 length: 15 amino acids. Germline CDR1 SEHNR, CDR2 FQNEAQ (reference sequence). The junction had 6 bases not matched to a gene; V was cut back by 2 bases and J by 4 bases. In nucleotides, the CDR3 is TGTGCCAGCAGCTTATCAGCGGGAGAAGGAGAGACCCAGTACTTC. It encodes CASSLSAGEGETQYF.

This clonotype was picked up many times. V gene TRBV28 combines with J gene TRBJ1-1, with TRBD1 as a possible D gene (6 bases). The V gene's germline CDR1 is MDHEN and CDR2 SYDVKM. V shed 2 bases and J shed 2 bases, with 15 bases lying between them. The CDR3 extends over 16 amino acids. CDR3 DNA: TGTGCCAGCAGTTTAACGGTCGACAGGTTAAACACTGAAGCTTTCTTT. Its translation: CASSLTVDRLNTEAFF.

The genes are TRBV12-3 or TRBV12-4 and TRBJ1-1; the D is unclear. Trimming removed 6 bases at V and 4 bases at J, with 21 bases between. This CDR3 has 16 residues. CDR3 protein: CASSQTKIVGFTEAFF. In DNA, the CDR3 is TGTGCCAGCAGCCAAACCAAGATTGTGGGTTTCACTGAAGCTTTCTTT.

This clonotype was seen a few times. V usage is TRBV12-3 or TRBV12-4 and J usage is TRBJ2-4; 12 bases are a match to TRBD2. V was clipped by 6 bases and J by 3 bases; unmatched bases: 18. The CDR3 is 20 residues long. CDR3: CASSQVSTSGGYRGKNIQYF. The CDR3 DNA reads TGTGCCAGCAGCCAAGTTTCTACTAGCGGGGGGTATCGTGGCAAAAACATTCAGTACTTC.

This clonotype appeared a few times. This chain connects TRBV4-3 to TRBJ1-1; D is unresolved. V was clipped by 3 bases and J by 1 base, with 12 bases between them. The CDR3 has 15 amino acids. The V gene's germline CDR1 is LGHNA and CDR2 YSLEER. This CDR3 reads CASSHSGRANTEAFF. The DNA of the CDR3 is TGCGCCAGCAGCCACTCTGGACGGGCGAACACTGAAGCTTTCTTT.

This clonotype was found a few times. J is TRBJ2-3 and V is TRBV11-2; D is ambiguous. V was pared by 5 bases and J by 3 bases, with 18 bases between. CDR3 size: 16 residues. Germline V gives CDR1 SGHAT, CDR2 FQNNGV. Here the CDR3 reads CASSPPLVGWTDTQYF. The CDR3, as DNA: TGTGCCAGCAGCCCCCCCTTAGTGGGGTGGACAGATACGCAGTATTTT.

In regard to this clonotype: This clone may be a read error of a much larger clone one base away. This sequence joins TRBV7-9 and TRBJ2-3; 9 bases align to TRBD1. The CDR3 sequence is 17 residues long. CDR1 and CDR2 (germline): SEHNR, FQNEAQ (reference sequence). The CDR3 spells CTSSSNYGDRATDTQYF. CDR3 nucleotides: TGTACCAGCAGCTCCAATTATGGGGACAGGGCTACAGATACGCAGTATTTT.

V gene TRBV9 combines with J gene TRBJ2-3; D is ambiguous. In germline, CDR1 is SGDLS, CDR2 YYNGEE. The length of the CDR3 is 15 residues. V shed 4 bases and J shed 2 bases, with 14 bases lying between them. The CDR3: CASSSSSRNTDTQYF. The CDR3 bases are TGTGCCAGCAGCTCGAGCTCTAGGAACACAGATACGCAGTATTTT.

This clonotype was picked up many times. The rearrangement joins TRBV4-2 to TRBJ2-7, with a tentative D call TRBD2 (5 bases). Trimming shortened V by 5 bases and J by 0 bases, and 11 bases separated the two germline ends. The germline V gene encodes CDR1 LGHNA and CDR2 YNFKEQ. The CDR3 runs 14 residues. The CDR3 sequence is CASSSDYDSYEQYF. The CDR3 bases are TGTGCCAGCAGCTCCGACTACGACTCCTACGAGCAGTACTTC.

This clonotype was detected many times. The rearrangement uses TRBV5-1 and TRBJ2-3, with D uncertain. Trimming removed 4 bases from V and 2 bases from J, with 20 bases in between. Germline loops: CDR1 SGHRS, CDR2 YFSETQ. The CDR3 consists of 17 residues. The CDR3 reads CASSAERRQTNTDTQYF. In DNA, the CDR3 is TGCGCCAGCAGCGCGGAACGACGGCAGACCAACACAGATACGCAGTATTTT.

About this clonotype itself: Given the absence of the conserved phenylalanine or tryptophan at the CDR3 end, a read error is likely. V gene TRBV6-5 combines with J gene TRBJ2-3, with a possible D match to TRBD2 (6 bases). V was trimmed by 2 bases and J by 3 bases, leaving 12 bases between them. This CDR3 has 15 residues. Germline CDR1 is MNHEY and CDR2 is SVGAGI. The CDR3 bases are TGTGCCAGCAGTTACGGGGGGAGAGGAACAGATACGCAGTATCTT. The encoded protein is CASSYGGRGTDTQYL.

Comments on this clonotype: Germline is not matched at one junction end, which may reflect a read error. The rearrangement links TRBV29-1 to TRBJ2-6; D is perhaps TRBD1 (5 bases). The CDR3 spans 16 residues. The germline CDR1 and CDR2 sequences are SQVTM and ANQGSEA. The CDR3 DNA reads TGCGGCGTTGAAGATCCGCTTAGGTCTGGGGCCAACGTCCTGACTTTT. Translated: CGVEDPLRSGANVLTF.